The T cell receptor beta chain under discussion was sequenced for a study of early T cells in non-severe SARS-CoV-2 infection. Researchers attached unique molecular identifiers to individual cDNA molecules. TCRdb itself ran the 5' RACE reads through MiXCR, one entry per CDR3 protein. The sample has 29,000 or so distinct CDR3 sequences, 4.5% seen once; the top ten hold over 6%. Germline V gene sequence: CDR1 SGHDN, CDR2 FVKESK. CDR3 size: 16 residues. V gave up 4 bases and J gave up 3 bases; unmatched junction bases: 6. Points from the study as a whole: Matching results from VDJdb favored anti-spike CD8 responses, leaving private and CD4 specificities undetected.

This clonotype was counted ten times or more. Its antigen is currently unknown. Sequenced sample: whole blood. The J gene is TRBJ2-2, the V gene TRBV14, with 9 bases fitting TRBD1. The TCR originated in an adult who was a healthcare worker with PCR-confirmed SARS-CoV-2 infection or an uninfected control (not recorded which). CDR3 nucleotides: TGTGCCAGCAGCCGTAACAGGGGGCGAGACACCGGGGAGCTGTTTTTT. Translating gives CASSRNRGRDTGELFF.